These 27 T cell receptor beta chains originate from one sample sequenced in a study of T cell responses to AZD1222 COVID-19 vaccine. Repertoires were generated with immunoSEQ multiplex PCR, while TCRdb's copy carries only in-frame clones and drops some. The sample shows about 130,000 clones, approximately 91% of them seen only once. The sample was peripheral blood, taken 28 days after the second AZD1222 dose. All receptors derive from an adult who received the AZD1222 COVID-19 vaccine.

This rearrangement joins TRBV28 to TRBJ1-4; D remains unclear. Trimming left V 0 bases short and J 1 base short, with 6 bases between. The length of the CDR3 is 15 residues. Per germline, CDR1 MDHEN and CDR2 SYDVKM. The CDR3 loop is CASSLWGGTNEKLFF. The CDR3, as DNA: TGTGCCAGCAGTTTATGGGGCGGAACTAATGAAAAACTGTTTTTT.

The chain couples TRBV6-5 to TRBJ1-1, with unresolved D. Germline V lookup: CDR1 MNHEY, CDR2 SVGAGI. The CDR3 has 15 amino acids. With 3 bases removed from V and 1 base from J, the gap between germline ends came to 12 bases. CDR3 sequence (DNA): TGTGCCAGCAGTTATGGTCAGGTTACGAACACTGAAGCTTTCTTT. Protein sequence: CASSYGQVTNTEAFF.

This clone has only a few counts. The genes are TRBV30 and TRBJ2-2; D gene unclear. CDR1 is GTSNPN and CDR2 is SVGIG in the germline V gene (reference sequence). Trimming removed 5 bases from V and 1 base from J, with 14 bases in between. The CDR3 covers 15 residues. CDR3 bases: TGTGCCTGGCGAAGTGTCGGGTGGAACACCGGGGAGCTGTTTTTT. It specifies CAWRSVGWNTGELFF. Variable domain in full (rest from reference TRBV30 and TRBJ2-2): SQTIHQWPATLVQPVGSPLSLECTVEGTSNPNLYWYRQAAGRGLQLLFYSVGIGQISSEVPQNLSASRPQDRQFILSSKKLLLSDSGFYLCAWRSVGWNTGELFFGEGSRLTVL.

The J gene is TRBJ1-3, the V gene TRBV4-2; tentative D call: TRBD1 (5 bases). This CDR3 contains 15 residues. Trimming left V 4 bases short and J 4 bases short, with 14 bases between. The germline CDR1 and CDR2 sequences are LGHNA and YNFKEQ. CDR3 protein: CASSLGTLTGNTIYF. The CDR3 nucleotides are TGTGCCAGCAGCCTCGGGACTTTAACGGGAAACACCATATATTTT.

The CDR3 sequence is CASSAGGGGGEQFF. Here the CDR3 DNA reads TGCGCCAGCAGCGCAGGAGGAGGGGGCGGTGAGCAGTTCTTC. The chain links TRBV5-1 to TRBJ2-1, with D possibly TRBD1 on 7 matching bases. Per the germline V gene, CDR1 is SGHRS and CDR2 is YFSETQ. The length of the CDR3 is 14 residues. The germline V and J ends were trimmed by 4 bases and 9 bases, with 17 bases remaining between them.

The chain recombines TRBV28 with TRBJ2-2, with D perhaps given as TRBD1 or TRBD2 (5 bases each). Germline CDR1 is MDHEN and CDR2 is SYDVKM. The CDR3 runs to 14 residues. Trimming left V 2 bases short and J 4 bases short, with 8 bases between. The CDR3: CASSLGAGTGELFF. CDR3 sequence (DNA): TGTGCCAGCAGTTTAGGGGCGGGCACCGGGGAGCTGTTTTTT. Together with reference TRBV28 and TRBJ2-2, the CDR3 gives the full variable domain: DVKVTQSSRYLVKRTGEKVFLECVQDMDHENMFWYRQDPGLGLRLIYFSYDVKMKEKGDIPEGYSVSREKKERFSLILESASTNQTSMYLCASSLGAGTGELFFGEGSRLTVL.

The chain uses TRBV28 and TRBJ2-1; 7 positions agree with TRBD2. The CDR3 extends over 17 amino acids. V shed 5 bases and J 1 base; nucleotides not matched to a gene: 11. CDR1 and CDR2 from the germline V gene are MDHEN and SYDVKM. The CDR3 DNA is TGTGCCAGCAGTCCAACCCGGGGGAGGGAGTCCTACAATGAGCAGTTCTTC. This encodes CASSPTRGRESYNEQFF.

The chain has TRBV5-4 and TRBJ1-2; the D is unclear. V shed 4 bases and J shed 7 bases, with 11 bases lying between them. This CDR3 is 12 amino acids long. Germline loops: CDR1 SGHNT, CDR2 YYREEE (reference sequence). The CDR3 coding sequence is TGTGCCAGCAGCGAGGACCAAGGTGGCTACACCTTC. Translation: CASSEDQGGYTF.

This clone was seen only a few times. The CDR3 DNA sequence: TGTGCCAGCAGTGACACAGGGGGCGGCACTGAAGCTTTCTTT. Protein product: CASSDTGGGTEAFF. The chain couples TRBV6-1 to TRBJ1-1; 9 nucleotides match TRBD1. The CDR3 sequence is 14 residues long. In germline, CDR1 is MNHNS, CDR2 SASEGT. After removal of 3 bases from V and 4 bases from J, the junction contained 3 bases not matched to a gene.

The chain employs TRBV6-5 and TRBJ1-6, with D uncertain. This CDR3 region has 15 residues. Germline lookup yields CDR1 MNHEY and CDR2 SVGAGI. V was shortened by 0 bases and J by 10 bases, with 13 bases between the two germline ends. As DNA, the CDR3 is TGTGCCAGCAGTTACTCGTACACGGGAGGATCACCCCTCCACTTT. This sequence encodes CASSYSYTGGSPLHF.

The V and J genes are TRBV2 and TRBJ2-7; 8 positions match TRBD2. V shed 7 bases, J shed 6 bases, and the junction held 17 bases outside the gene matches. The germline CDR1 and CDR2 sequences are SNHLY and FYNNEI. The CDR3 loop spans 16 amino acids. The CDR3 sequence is CASTSHPGTRNSEQYF. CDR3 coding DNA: TGTGCCAGCACTTCCCACCCCGGGACTAGGAATTCCGAGCAGTACTTC.

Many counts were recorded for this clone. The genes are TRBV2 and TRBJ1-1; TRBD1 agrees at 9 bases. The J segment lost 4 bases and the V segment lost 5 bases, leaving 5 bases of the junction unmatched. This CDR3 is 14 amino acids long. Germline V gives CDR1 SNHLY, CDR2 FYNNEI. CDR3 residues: CASSTGQGFTEAFF. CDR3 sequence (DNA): TGTGCCAGCAGTACCGGACAGGGGTTCACTGAAGCTTTCTTT.

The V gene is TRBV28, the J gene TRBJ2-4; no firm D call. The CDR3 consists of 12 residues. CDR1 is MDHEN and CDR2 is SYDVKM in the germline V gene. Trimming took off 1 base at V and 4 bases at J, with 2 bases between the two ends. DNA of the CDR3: TGTGCCAGCAGTTTATATAAAAACATTCAGTACTTC. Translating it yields CASSLYKNIQYF.

CDR3 amino acids: CASSFFRLGYTF. In DNA, the CDR3 is TGTGCCAGCAGTTTTTTCAGGCTCGGCTACACCTTC. The rearrangement joins TRBV28 to TRBJ1-2, with unresolved D. In germline, CDR1 is MDHEN, CDR2 SYDVKM. V was cut by 3 bases and J by 8 bases, with 10 bases left in between. This CDR3 region has 12 residues.

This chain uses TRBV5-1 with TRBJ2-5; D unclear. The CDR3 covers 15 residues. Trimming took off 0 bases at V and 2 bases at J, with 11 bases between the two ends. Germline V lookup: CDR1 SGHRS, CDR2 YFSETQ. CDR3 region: CASSLVGVMQETQYF. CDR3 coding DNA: TGCGCCAGCAGCTTGGTAGGAGTAATGCAAGAGACCCAGTACTTC. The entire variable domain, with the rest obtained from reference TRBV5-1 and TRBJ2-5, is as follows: KAGVTQTPRYLIKTRGQQVTLSCSPISGHRSVSWYQQTPGQGLQFLFEYFSETQRNKGNFPGRFSGRQFSNSRSEMNVSTLELGDSALYLCASSLVGVMQETQYFGPGTRLLVL.

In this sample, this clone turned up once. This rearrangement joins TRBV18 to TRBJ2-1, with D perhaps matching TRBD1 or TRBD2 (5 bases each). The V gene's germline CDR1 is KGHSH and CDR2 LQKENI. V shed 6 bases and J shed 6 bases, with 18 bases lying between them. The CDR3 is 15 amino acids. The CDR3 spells CASSLYSGGTNEQFF. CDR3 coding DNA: TGTGCCAGCTCCCTATATAGTGGGGGTACCAATGAGCAGTTCTTC.

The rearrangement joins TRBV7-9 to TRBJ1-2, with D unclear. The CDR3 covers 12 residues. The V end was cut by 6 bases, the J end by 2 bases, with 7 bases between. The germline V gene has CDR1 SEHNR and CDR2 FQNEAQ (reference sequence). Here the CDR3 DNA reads TGTGCCAGCAGTCTTCCAAACTATGGCTACACCTTC. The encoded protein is CASSLPNYGYTF.

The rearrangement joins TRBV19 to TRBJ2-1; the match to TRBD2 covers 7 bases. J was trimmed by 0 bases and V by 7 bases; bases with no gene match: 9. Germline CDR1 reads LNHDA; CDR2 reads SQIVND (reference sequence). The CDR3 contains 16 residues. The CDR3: CASTRLAQSSYNEQFF. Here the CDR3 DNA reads TGTGCCAGTACCAGACTAGCCCAGAGCTCCTACAATGAGCAGTTCTTC.

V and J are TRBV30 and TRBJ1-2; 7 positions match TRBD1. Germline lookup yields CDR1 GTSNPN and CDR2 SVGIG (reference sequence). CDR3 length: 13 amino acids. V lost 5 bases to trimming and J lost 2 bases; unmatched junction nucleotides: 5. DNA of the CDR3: TGTGCCTGGCGGACAGGCTTAAACTATGGCTACACCTTC. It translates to CAWRTGLNYGYTF.

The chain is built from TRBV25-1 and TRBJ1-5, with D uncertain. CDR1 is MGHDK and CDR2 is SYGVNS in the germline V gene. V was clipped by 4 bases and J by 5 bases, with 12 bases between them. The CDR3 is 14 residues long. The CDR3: CASSALKGDQPQHF. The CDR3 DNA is TGTGCCAGCAGTGCTTTGAAAGGCGATCAGCCCCAGCATTTT.

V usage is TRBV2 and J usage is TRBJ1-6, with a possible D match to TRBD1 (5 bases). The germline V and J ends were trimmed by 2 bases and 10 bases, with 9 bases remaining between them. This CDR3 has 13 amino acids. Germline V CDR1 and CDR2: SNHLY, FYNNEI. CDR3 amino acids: CASSESGDSPLHF. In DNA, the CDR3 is TGTGCCAGCAGTGAATCGGGGGACTCACCCCTCCACTTT.

Here the CDR3 DNA reads TGTGCCAGCAGTTTTGGGACCAGAGGGTCCTACAATGAGCAGTTCTTC. It is translated as CASSFGTRGSYNEQFF. The chain couples TRBV27 to TRBJ2-1, with D perhaps being TRBD1 or TRBD2 (5 bases each). Germline V CDR1 and CDR2: MNHEY, SMNVEV (reference sequence). CDR3 length: 16 amino acids. The V end lost 3 bases, the J end lost 1 base, and 13 bases lay between the germline ends.

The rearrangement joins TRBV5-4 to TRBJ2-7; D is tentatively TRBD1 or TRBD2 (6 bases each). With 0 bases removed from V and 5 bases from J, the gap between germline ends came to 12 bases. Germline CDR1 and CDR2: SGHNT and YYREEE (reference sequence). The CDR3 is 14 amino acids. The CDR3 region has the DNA TGTGCCAGCAGCTTGGCCCCGGGGGCCCACGAGCAGTACTTC. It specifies CASSLAPGAHEQYF. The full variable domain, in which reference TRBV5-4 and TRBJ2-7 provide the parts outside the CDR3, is ETGVTQSPTHLIKTRGQQVTLRCSSQSGHNTVSWYQQALGQGPQFIFQYYREEENGRGNFPPRFSGLQFPNYSSELNVNALELDDSALYLCASSLAPGAHEQYFGPGTRLTVT.

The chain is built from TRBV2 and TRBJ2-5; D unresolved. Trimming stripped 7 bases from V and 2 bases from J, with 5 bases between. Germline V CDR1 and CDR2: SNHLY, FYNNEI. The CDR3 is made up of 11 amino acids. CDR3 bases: TGTGCCAGCACTCTTCAAGAGACCCAGTACTTC. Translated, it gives CASTLQETQYF.

CDR3 nucleotides: TGTGCCTGGAGTGACTTATTATCTGGTCAGCCCCAGCATTTT. Translated: CAWSDLLSGQPQHF. This sequence joins TRBV30 and TRBJ1-5; D is uncertain. The ends were cut back, 1 base at V and 6 bases at J, with 13 bases in the middle. This CDR3 spans 14 amino acids. Germline-derived CDR1 and CDR2 are GTSNPN and SVGIG (reference sequence). Full variable domain (missing parts from reference TRBV30 and TRBJ1-5): SQTIHQWPATLVQPVGSPLSLECTVEGTSNPNLYWYRQAAGRGLQLLFYSVGIGQISSEVPQNLSASRPQDRQFILSSKKLLLSDSGFYLCAWSDLLSGQPQHFGDGTRLSIL.

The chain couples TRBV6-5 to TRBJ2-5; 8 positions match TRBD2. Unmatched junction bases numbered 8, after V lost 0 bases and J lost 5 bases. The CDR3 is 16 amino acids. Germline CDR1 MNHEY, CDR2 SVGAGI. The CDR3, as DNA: TGTGCCAGCAGTTACTCACCGGGAGGGCCTTATGAGACCCAGTACTTC. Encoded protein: CASSYSPGGPYETQYF.

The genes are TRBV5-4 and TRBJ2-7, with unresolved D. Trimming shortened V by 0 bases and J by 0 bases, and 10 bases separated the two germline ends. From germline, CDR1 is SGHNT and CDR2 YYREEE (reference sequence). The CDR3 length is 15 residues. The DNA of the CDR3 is TGTGCCAGCAGCTTGGGGCTGGACCTCTCCTACGAGCAGTACTTC. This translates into CASSLGLDLSYEQYF.